Below, 25 T cell receptor beta chains from the same sample are listed, as sequenced in a study of molecular identifiers for immune sequencing clone quantification. TCRdb used MiXCR to reprocess the PCR reads, holding one entry per CDR3 protein. The sample consists of over 600,000 distinct CDR3 sequences, approximately 20% of them appearing once. Sequenced material: naive CD8+ T cells from blood, with Jurkat cell RNA spiked in. Subset in this sample: FACS-sorted CD8+CD4-CCR7+CD45RA+ naive T cells. The receptors originated from a human donor in good health. Some libraries in this study had Jurkat cell RNA spiked in.

Many counts were recorded for this clonotype. For the CDR3, the DNA is TGCAGCGTTACATCAGACTTCAATGAGCAGTTCTTC. It encodes CSVTSDFNEQFF. The rearrangement joins TRBV29-1 to TRBJ2-1; no clear D. Trimming cost V 5 bases and J 6 bases, with 11 bases left between them. The CDR3 is 12 residues long. Germline V CDR1 and CDR2: SQVTM, ANQGSEA.

The chain is built from TRBV5-8 and TRBJ2-7; D remains ambiguous. This CDR3 is built from 13 residues. Germline assignment: CDR1 SGHTS and CDR2 YDEGEE. The CDR3 region has the DNA TGTGCAGGCCACGATACCCACTCCTACGAGCAGTACTTC. Amino acid sequence: CAGHDTHSYEQYF.

As for this clonotype: The junction shows a germline mismatch at one end, possibly a read error. The CDR3 DNA reads TGTGCCAGCAGTCGAGTGGGGTCGCGCTACGAGCGGTACTTC. Protein sequence: CASSRVGSRYERYF. The chain recombines TRBV6-2 or TRBV6-3 with TRBJ2-7, with D hard to call. The CDR3 extends over 14 amino acids. CDR1 and CDR2 from the germline V gene are MNHEY and SVGEGT.

The V gene is TRBV6-5, the J gene TRBJ2-7; no clear D. The CDR3 length is 14 residues. Trimming shortened V by 5 bases and J by 1 base, and 12 bases separated the two germline ends. Germline CDR1 and CDR2: MNHEY and SVGAGI. The chain's CDR3 is CASSPALESYEQYF. CDR3 coding DNA: TGTGCCAGCAGTCCGGCTCTGGAGTCCTACGAGCAGTACTTC.

Many counts were recorded for this clonotype. The chain carries TRBV27 and TRBJ2-5; 12 bases match TRBD2. The CDR3 length is 17 residues. V trimming: 7 bases; J trimming: 2 bases; junction bases outside the gene matches: 11. Per the germline V gene, CDR1 is MNHEY and CDR2 is SMNVEV (reference sequence). The CDR3 DNA reads TGTGCCAGCACCATACTAGCGGGGGGCCAGATACAAGAGACCCAGTACTTC. Translated, it gives CASTILAGGQIQETQYF.

The V and J genes are TRBV7-9 and TRBJ2-1, with D perhaps matching TRBD2 (7 bases). The ends were cut back, 4 bases at V and 10 bases at J, with 11 bases in the middle. The V gene's germline CDR1 is SEHNR and CDR2 FQNEAQ (reference sequence). The CDR3 extends over 12 amino acids. CDR3 residues: CASSYGGAEQFF. CDR3 DNA sequence: TGTGCCAGCAGCTATGGGGGGGCAGAGCAGTTCTTC.

The J gene is TRBJ2-3, the V gene TRBV10-3; D may be TRBD1 (6 bases). This CDR3 has 13 amino acids. Germline V gene sequence: CDR1 ENHRY, CDR2 SYGVKD. Between the trimmed V and J ends, which lost 10 bases and 2 bases, there was a span of 13 bases. The CDR3 coding sequence is TGTGCCACCGCAGGGGAGTTCACAGATACGCAGTATTTT. It codes for CATAGEFTDTQYF.

The sample holds many counts of this clonotype. This chain uses TRBV10-3 with TRBJ2-3; TRBD2 matches 7 bases. This CDR3 contains 16 residues. CDR1 and CDR2 from the germline V gene are ENHRY and SYGVKD. J was trimmed by 1 base and V by 3 bases; bases with no gene match: 7. The CDR3 is CAISEITSDGTDTQYF. Here the CDR3 DNA reads TGTGCCATCAGTGAAATTACTAGCGACGGCACAGATACGCAGTATTTT.

As for this clonotype: Possible read error: a much larger clone is one base away. The V and J genes are TRBV12-3 or TRBV12-4 and TRBJ2-7; D uncertain. This CDR3 contains 12 residues. Deletions cut 10 bases from V and 0 bases from J, with 10 bases between. The CDR3 DNA sequence: TGTGCCACCCAGGACGGCTCCTACGAGCAGTACTTC. Translated, it gives CATQDGSYEQYF.

There are a few counts of this clonotype. V is TRBV19 and J is TRBJ2-7; 7 bases map to TRBD1. After removal of 6 bases from V and 5 bases from J, the junction contained 10 bases not matched to a gene. This CDR3 spans 14 amino acids. Germline lookup yields CDR1 LNHDA and CDR2 SQIVND (reference sequence). For the CDR3, the DNA is TGTGCCAGTAGGCCCGGATACAGGGGCCACGAGCAGTACTTC. This translates into CASRPGYRGHEQYF.

The chain couples TRBV11-2 to TRBJ2-1, with 9 positions matching TRBD2. Germline V lookup: CDR1 SGHAT, CDR2 FQNNGV. The CDR3 consists of 16 residues. Trimming took 0 bases from V and 4 from J; bases not matched to a gene: 4. In DNA, the CDR3 is TGTGCCAGCAGCTTAGATCCTAGCGGGGTTTACAATGAGCAGTTCTTC. It yields the protein CASSLDPSGVYNEQFF.

This clonotype was observed at least ten times. This chain links TRBV5-1 with TRBJ2-7; D ambiguous. The CDR3 is 14 residues long. The V end lost 0 bases, the J end lost 0 bases, and 7 bases lay between the germline ends. Germline CDR1 and CDR2: SGHRS and YFSETQ. In nucleotides, the CDR3 is TGCGCCAGCAGCTTGGCCGCACCCTCCTACGAGCAGTACTTC. This sequence encodes CASSLAAPSYEQYF.

There are a few counts of this clonotype. This chain's CDR3 is CASSLDGGGSGYTF. In DNA form, the CDR3 reads TGTGCCAGCAGCTTAGATGGAGGGGGCAGTGGCTACACCTTC. The chain recombines TRBV7-9 with TRBJ1-2; 7 nucleotides match TRBD1. This CDR3 has 14 amino acids. The germline V gene encodes CDR1 SEHNR and CDR2 FQNEAQ (reference sequence). V lost 1 base to trimming and J lost 7 bases; unmatched junction nucleotides: 6.

The chain is built from TRBV19 and TRBJ2-2; 8 nucleotides align to TRBD1. The CDR3 covers 13 residues. CDR1 is LNHDA, CDR2 SQIVND, per germline (reference sequence). Trimming at V came to 6 bases and at J to 6 bases, leaving 3 bases not matched to a gene. The CDR3 bases are TGTGCCAGTAGGGAACAGGGGGCCGGGGAGCTGTTTTTT. It yields the protein CASREQGAGELFF.

There are a few counts of this clonotype. This chain uses TRBV11-3 with TRBJ2-6; D not resolved. The V gene's germline CDR1 is SGHNT and CDR2 YENEEA. The CDR3 has 17 amino acids. Trimming took off 1 base at V and 0 bases at J, with 10 bases between the two ends. CDR3 protein: CASSLGDGYSGANVLTF. CDR3 DNA: TGTGCCAGCAGCTTAGGCGACGGCTACTCTGGGGCCAACGTCCTGACTTTC.

This clonotype was counted many times. The gene calls are TRBV5-1 and TRBJ2-7, with D possibly TRBD1 on 6 matching bases. Germline V gene lookup returns CDR1 SGHRS and CDR2 YFSETQ. V was cut by 3 bases and J by 7 bases, with 11 bases left in between. CDR3 length: 12 amino acids. DNA for the CDR3: TGCGCCAGCAGCTCGCCGAGGGGGGAGCAGTACTTC. Protein product: CASSSPRGEQYF.

This clonotype came up a few times. The gene calls are TRBV7-9 and TRBJ2-5; 8 nucleotides align to TRBD1. The CDR3 is 15 amino acids. V was clipped by 8 bases and J by 5 bases; unmatched bases: 13. Germline loops: CDR1 SEHNR, CDR2 FQNEAQ (reference sequence). The CDR3 sequence is CASDDRTGSGETQYF. The CDR3 DNA sequence: TGTGCCAGCGACGATAGGACAGGGTCCGGCGAGACCCAGTACTTC.

This clonotype has a count of ten or more. V is TRBV12-3 or TRBV12-4 and J is TRBJ1-1; TRBD1 is a possible D gene (6 bases). The V end was cut by 5 bases, the J end by 11 bases, with 21 bases between. This CDR3 is 14 amino acids long. The CDR3 DNA is TGTGCCAGCAGTACAGCCGGGACACCTGACTTGGCTTTCTTT. Encoded protein: CASSTAGTPDLAFF.

This clonotype was recorded many times. The chain has TRBV7-9 and TRBJ2-7, with 9 bases lining up with TRBD2. Germline trimming cut 5 bases from V and 2 bases from J; bases unmatched to any gene: 10. The germline gives CDR1 SEHNR, CDR2 FQNEAQ (reference sequence). There are 16 residues in the CDR3. This CDR3 is CASSTSLREGPYEQYF. CDR3 bases: TGTGCCAGCAGCACGTCTTTGCGGGAGGGGCCCTACGAGCAGTACTTC.

This clonotype showed up many times. The chain combines TRBV30 with TRBJ2-6; D may correspond to TRBD1 or TRBD2 (6 bases each). Trimming cost V 6 bases and J 2 bases, with 11 bases left between them. CDR1 GTSNPN and CDR2 SVGIG come from the germline V gene (reference sequence). There are 14 residues in the CDR3. The chain's CDR3 is CACRGTPGANVLTF. Here the CDR3 DNA reads TGTGCCTGCCGGGGGACACCTGGGGCCAACGTCCTGACTTTC. Full variable domain (outside the CDR3, taken from reference TRBV30 and TRBJ2-6): SQTIHQWPATLVQPVGSPLSLECTVEGTSNPNLYWYRQAAGRGLQLLFYSVGIGQISSEVPQNLSASRPQDRQFILSSKKLLLSDSGFYLCACRGTPGANVLTFGAGSRLTVL.

This clonotype was picked up many times. The rearrangement links TRBV29-1 to TRBJ2-2; D is possibly TRBD2 (7 bases). V was shortened by 3 bases and J by 8 bases, with 10 bases between the two germline ends. Germline V CDR1 and CDR2: SQVTM, ANQGSEA. The CDR3 covers 12 residues. The CDR3 protein is CSVEGGGGELFF. The CDR3 region has the DNA TGCAGCGTTGAGGGAGGGGGAGGGGAGCTGTTTTTT.

Regarding this clonotype: This could be a read error, since a much larger clone is one nucleotide away. The chain is built from TRBV6-7 and TRBJ1-3, with D tentatively TRBD1 (5 bases). TRBV6-7 is noted as an ORF with a role that remains uncertain. The CDR3 is 14 amino acids. Between the trimmed V and J ends, which lost 9 bases and 0 bases, there was a span of 12 bases. The CDR3 sequence is CASTGRISGNTIYF. The CDR3, as DNA: TGTGCCAGTACAGGACGGATCTCTGGAAACACCATATATTTT.

Ten or more counts support this clonotype. The chain uses TRBV4-3 and TRBJ2-3, with TRBD2 identical over 10 bases. The junction had 6 bases not matched to a gene; V was cut back by 1 base and J by 2 bases. From germline, CDR1 is LGHNA and CDR2 YSLEER. The CDR3 is 17 residues long. CDR3 in amino acids: CASSQVPGTSATDTQYF. The CDR3 nucleotides are TGCGCCAGCAGCCAAGTACCGGGGACTAGCGCCACAGATACGCAGTATTTT.

This clonotype was counted a few times. This chain links TRBV7-9 with TRBJ2-7; TRBD1 is a possible D gene (6 bases). Germline CDR1 SEHNR, CDR2 FQNEAQ (reference sequence). This CDR3 is built from 14 residues. V dropped 5 bases and J dropped 5 bases, with 16 bases sitting between them. The CDR3 reads CASSLSRGQDEQYF. For the CDR3, the DNA is TGTGCCAGCAGCCTCTCCAGGGGTCAGGACGAGCAGTACTTC.

This clonotype was counted at least ten times. This chain connects TRBV6-5 to TRBJ2-5, with unresolved D. This CDR3 spans 13 amino acids. Per the germline V gene, CDR1 is MNHEY and CDR2 is SVGAGI. V was pared by 5 bases and J by 1 base, with 8 bases between. The CDR3 DNA sequence: TGTGCCAGCAGTCCGAGGCCCCAAGAGACCCAGTACTTC. Translated, it gives CASSPRPQETQYF.